The 22 T cell receptor beta chains below all came from one sample that was sequenced in a study of CD8 T cells in ankylosing spondylitis. One entry per CDR3 protein, called by TCRdb with MiXCR from the 5' RACE reads. The table lists some 240,000 distinct CDR3 sequences, more than 20% of them singletons, with 0.5% to 0.65% in the top ten. Sequencing input: blood, either unsorted or a sorted T cell fraction (not recorded which). The receptors come from a male donor with ankylosing spondylitis or in good health (not recorded which).

This chain joins TRBV10-3 and TRBJ2-5; D is possibly TRBD1 (6 bases). This CDR3 has 14 residues. The V end was cut by 0 bases, the J end by 2 bases, with 7 bases between. Germline V lookup: CDR1 ENHRY, CDR2 SYGVKD. The chain's CDR3 is CAISESQGQETQYF. CDR3 DNA sequence: TGTGCCATCAGTGAGTCGCAGGGGCAAGAGACCCAGTACTTC.

The V and J genes are TRBV6-5 and TRBJ2-1, with TRBD1 identical over 7 bases. Germline CDR1 and CDR2: MNHEY and SVGAGI. This CDR3 has 14 amino acids. The V segment lost 6 bases and the J segment 9 bases; nucleotides outside the gene matches: 11. The CDR3 sequence is CASSYRMGQTEQFF. In DNA form, the CDR3 reads TGTGCCAGCAGCTACCGAATGGGACAGACTGAGCAGTTCTTC.

The gene calls are TRBV6-5 and TRBJ1-4; TRBD1 matches 9 bases. Germline V gene lookup returns CDR1 MNHEY and CDR2 SVGAGI. With V trimmed by 4 bases and J by 6 bases, 3 bases remained unmatched. The CDR3 covers 14 residues. The CDR3 is CASSSTGGYEKLFF. CDR3 coding DNA: TGTGCCAGCAGTTCGACAGGGGGTTATGAAAAACTGTTTTTT.

The chain combines TRBV20-1 with TRBJ1-6, with D unclear. The germline V gene has CDR1 DFQATT and CDR2 SNEGSKA (reference sequence). This CDR3 contains 15 residues. The germline V and J ends were trimmed by 1 base and 4 bases, with 11 bases remaining between them. The CDR3 here is CSARGRQIYNSPLHF. The CDR3 DNA follows: TGCAGTGCTAGAGGTCGTCAGATTTATAATTCACCCCTCCACTTT.

This clonotype has a single count. V and J are TRBV24-1 and TRBJ2-2, with D uncertain. Trimming took 4 bases from V and 10 from J, leaving 21 bases between them. This CDR3 region has 16 residues. The germline gives CDR1 KGHDR, CDR2 SFDVKD. CDR3 residues: CATSDPITGDLKELFF. CDR3 in DNA: TGTGCCACCAGTGACCCTATAACCGGAGACCTCAAGGAGCTGTTTTTT.

The chain links TRBV24-1 to TRBJ2-5, with 7 bases that match TRBD1. Trimming took 4 bases from V and 4 from J; bases not matched to a gene: 11. The CDR3 has 16 residues. CDR1 and CDR2 (germline): KGHDR, SFDVKD. The CDR3 DNA sequence: TGTGCCACCAGTGACTCCCGCTCTCGACAGGGAGAGACCCAGTACTTC. Translated: CATSDSRSRQGETQYF.

This clonotype was seen a few times. V and J are TRBV20-1 and TRBJ1-6; tentative D call: TRBD1 (5 bases). Germline V gene lookup returns CDR1 DFQATT and CDR2 SNEGSKA (reference sequence). Trimming cost V 0 bases and J 10 bases, with 16 bases left between them. This CDR3 contains 15 residues. The CDR3 loop is CSARDQGGGSSPLHF. CDR3 sequence (DNA): TGCAGTGCTAGAGATCAGGGTGGGGGGAGCTCACCCCTCCACTTT.

V is TRBV20-1 and J is TRBJ2-3, with D perhaps matching TRBD2 (7 bases). The germline gives CDR1 DFQATT, CDR2 SNEGSKA (reference sequence). The CDR3 sequence is 19 residues long. Trimming cost V 5 bases and J 2 bases, with 29 bases left between them. The CDR3 DNA sequence: TGCAGTGCTCGCCCAGCTGGCGGGGGCCCAACACCCTTCACAGATACGCAGTATTTT. Translating it yields CSARPAGGGPTPFTDTQYF.

This clonotype has ten or more counts. This sequence joins TRBV3-1 and TRBJ1-1; 7 bases match TRBD1. V trimming: 4 bases; J trimming: 4 bases; junction bases outside the gene matches: 6. The CDR3 totals 14 residues. Per the germline V gene, CDR1 is LGHDT and CDR2 is YNNKEL (reference sequence). The CDR3 region is CASSPTTGSTEAFF. The DNA for the CDR3 is TGTGCCAGCAGCCCCACGACAGGGAGCACTGAAGCTTTCTTT.

The gene calls are TRBV12-3 or TRBV12-4 and TRBJ1-2; TRBD1 matches 7 bases. The CDR3 runs to 14 residues. The J segment lost 4 bases and the V segment lost 7 bases, leaving 9 bases of the junction unmatched. The chain's CDR3 is CASNKGADSYGYTF. The CDR3 DNA reads TGTGCCAGCAATAAGGGGGCTGACTCCTATGGCTACACCTTC.

The sample holds a few counts of this clonotype. The J gene is TRBJ2-5, the V gene TRBV5-1; the D call may be TRBD1 or TRBD2 (5 bases each). The V end was cut by 0 bases, the J end by 7 bases, with 13 bases between. The germline V gene has CDR1 SGHRS and CDR2 YFSETQ. CDR3 length equals 14 residues. CDR3 amino acids: CASSLGTGGRTQYF. The CDR3 nucleotides read TGCGCCAGCAGCTTGGGGACTGGGGGTCGGACCCAGTACTTC.

This clonotype has ten or more counts. The J gene is TRBJ2-1, the V gene TRBV11-2; 8 nucleotides match TRBD2. The CDR3 contains 16 residues. The V gene's germline CDR1 is SGHAT and CDR2 FQNNGV. The V segment lost 2 bases and the J segment 4 bases; nucleotides outside the gene matches: 7. The CDR3 bases are TGTGCCAGCAGCTTAACGGGGGGGGCGGTTTACAATGAGCAGTTCTTC. Its protein product is CASSLTGGAVYNEQFF.

This clonotype appeared a few times. The chain recombines TRBV20-1 with TRBJ2-3; D gene unclear. Germline CDR1 DFQATT, CDR2 SNEGSKA (reference sequence). The CDR3 is 15 amino acids. V lost 3 bases to trimming and J lost 0 bases, with 13 bases between them. CDR3 bases: TGCAGTGCTAGTTTGGCCGCGGCTAGCACAGATACGCAGTATTTT. Translation: CSASLAAASTDTQYF.

This clonotype was observed many times. The chain recombines TRBV11-2 with TRBJ2-3, with D perhaps being TRBD1 or TRBD2 (5 bases each). Germline V CDR1 and CDR2: SGHAT, FQNNGV. The CDR3 spans 14 residues. Trimming left V 3 bases short and J 4 bases short, with 11 bases between. Written as DNA, the CDR3 is TGTGCCAGCAGCTTGTACTCGGGGCCAGATACGCAGTATTTT. Amino acid sequence: CASSLYSGPDTQYF.

The V and J genes are TRBV12-3 or TRBV12-4 and TRBJ2-6, with D perhaps matching TRBD1 (5 bases). V lost 6 bases, J lost 1 base, and 13 bases lay in between. The CDR3 totals 16 residues. CDR3: CASSRAYRSGANVLTF. The CDR3 nucleotides are TGTGCCAGCAGCCGCGCGTACAGGTCTGGGGCCAACGTCCTGACTTTC.

This clonotype was seen ten or more times. The chain is built from TRBV12-3 or TRBV12-4 and TRBJ1-1; 10 bases match TRBD1. The CDR3 runs 15 residues. V dropped 2 bases and J dropped 10; count of bases not matched to a gene: 10. This chain's CDR3 is CASSLPPGQGPSAFF. CDR3 coding DNA: TGTGCCAGCAGTTTACCACCGGGACAGGGGCCTTCAGCTTTCTTT.

V usage is TRBV29-1 and J usage is TRBJ2-3, with 9 bases fitting TRBD1. The V and J ends lost 4 bases and 2 bases, in that order; junction bases with no gene match: 13. The CDR3 totals 17 residues. From germline, CDR1 is SQVTM and CDR2 ANQGSEA. CDR3: CSVAFSSGQGYTDTQYF. Written as DNA, the CDR3 is TGCAGCGTTGCCTTTTCTTCGGGACAGGGCTACACAGATACGCAGTATTTT.

There are many counts of this clonotype. This chain uses TRBV7-8 with TRBJ1-4; D possibly corresponds to TRBD1 (6 bases). The CDR3 sequence is 14 residues long. The V end lost 6 bases, the J end lost 8 bases, and 16 bases lay between the germline ends. Germline V gene sequence: CDR1 SGHVS, CDR2 FQNEAQ. The CDR3 nucleotides read TGTGCCAGCAGTCCCCGGGAGGGGGACGAAAAACTGTTTTTT. This encodes CASSPREGDEKLFF. The whole variable domain, remainder taken from reference TRBV7-8 and TRBJ1-4, is GAGVSQSPRYKVAKRGQDVALRCDPISGHVSLFWYQQALGQGPEFLTYFQNEAQLDKSGLPSDRFFAERPEGSVSTLKIQRTQQEDSAVYLCASSPREGDEKLFFGSGTQLSVL.

There are many counts of this clonotype. V and J are TRBV29-1 and TRBJ1-4, with D uncertain. CDR1 is SQVTM, CDR2 ANQGSEA, per germline. The CDR3 covers 13 residues. V lost 6 bases and J lost 0, with 8 bases in between. The CDR3 region is CSVHVATNEKLFF. DNA for the CDR3: TGCAGCGTCCATGTTGCAACTAATGAAAAACTGTTTTTT.

At least ten counts were recorded for this clonotype. The V call is TRBV2, the J call TRBJ1-4; 7 bases line up with TRBD1. The CDR3 spans 16 residues. CDR1 is SNHLY and CDR2 is FYNNEI in the germline V gene. CDR3 nucleotide sequence: TGTGCAAGCGATCTCCAGGGGGGCTTGACTAATGAAAAACTGTTTTTT. Protein sequence: CASDLQGGLTNEKLFF.

In this sample, this clonotype turned up many times. V and J are TRBV4-1 and TRBJ1-5; D uncertain. Germline loops: CDR1 MGHRA, CDR2 YSYEKL. This CDR3 has 16 amino acids. Trimming removed 0 bases at V and 3 bases at J, with 12 bases between. The CDR3: CASSQDGTALNQPQHF. CDR3 bases: TGCGCCAGCAGCCAAGATGGAACAGCTCTCAATCAGCCCCAGCATTTT.

This chain links TRBV9 with TRBJ2-5, with D perhaps being TRBD1 or TRBD2 (5 bases each). The CDR3 is made up of 13 amino acids. With 4 bases removed from V and 4 bases from J, the gap between germline ends came to 11 bases. CDR1 is SGDLS, CDR2 YYNGEE, per germline. CDR3 bases: TGTGCCAGCAGCTTGGGACCAACAGAGACCCAGTACTTC. It yields the protein CASSLGPTETQYF.